Each of the 2 T cell receptor beta chains below was sequenced from the same sample in a study of CD8+ T cells in alopecia areata. The authors extracted RNA and reverse transcribed it into cDNA as the sequencing template. Sequenced by immunoSEQ multiplex PCR; TCRdb stores in-frame clones only, minus some. Counted here are some 240,000 clones, 50% to 60% occurring once; the ten biggest clones make up 0.45%. The source was CD4+ T cells sorted from blood, collected at week 0. These receptors were obtained from a human donor with alopecia areata.

The V call is TRBV6-5, the J call TRBJ1-1; D is perhaps TRBD1 (5 bases). The V end lost 6 bases, the J end lost 5 bases, and 10 bases lay between the germline ends. This CDR3 has 12 residues. Germline V CDR1 and CDR2: MNHEY, SVGAGI. CDR3 residues: CASRLGGTEAFF. The CDR3 DNA follows: TGTGCCAGCAGACTGGGGGGAACTGAAGCTTTCTTT.

The V call is TRBV10-1, the J call TRBJ2-2; TRBD1 agrees at 8 bases. Germline CDR1 reads WNHNN; CDR2 reads SYGVQD (reference sequence). The CDR3 spans 14 residues. J gave up 7 bases and V 4 bases, and 5 bases lay outside the gene matches. CDR3 protein: CASSVGQGYGELFF. The CDR3 DNA is TGCGCCAGCAGTGTTGGACAGGGCTACGGGGAGCTGTTTTTT.